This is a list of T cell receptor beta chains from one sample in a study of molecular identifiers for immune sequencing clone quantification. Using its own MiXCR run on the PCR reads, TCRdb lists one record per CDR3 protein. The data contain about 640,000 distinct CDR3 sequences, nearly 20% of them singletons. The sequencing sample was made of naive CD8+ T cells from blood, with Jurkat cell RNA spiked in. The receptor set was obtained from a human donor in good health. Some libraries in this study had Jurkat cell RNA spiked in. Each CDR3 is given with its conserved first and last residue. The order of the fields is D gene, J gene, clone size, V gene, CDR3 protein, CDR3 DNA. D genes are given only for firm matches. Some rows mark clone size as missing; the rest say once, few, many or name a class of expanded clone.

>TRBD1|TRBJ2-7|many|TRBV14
CASSHTVTGADEQYF
TGTGCCAGCAGCCATACCGTGACAGGGGCGGACGAGCAGTACTTC
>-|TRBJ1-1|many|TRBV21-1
CASSKVGPTGDTEAFF
TGTGCCAGCAGCAAGGTAGGACCTACTGGGGACACTGAAGCTTTCTTT
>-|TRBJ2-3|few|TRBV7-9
CASTPFRRGADTQYF
TGTGCCAGCACCCCTTTCCGTCGGGGGGCGGATACGCAGTATTTT
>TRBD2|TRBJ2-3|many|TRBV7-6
CASSLRTSGETDTQYF
TGTGCCAGCAGCTTAAGGACTAGCGGGGAAACAGATACGCAGTATTTT
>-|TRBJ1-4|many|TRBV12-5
CASGFGPGQGLFTNEKLFF
-
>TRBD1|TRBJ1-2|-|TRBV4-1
CASSQTDRALYGYTF
TGCGCCAGCAGCCAAACCGACAGGGCTCTCTATGGCTACACCTTC
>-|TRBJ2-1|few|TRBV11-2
CASSLDSDDNEQFF
TGTGCCAGCAGCTTAGATTCGGATGACAATGAGCAGTTCTTC
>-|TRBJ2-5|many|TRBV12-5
CASGPPGQAGTQYF
TGTGCTAGTGGTCCTCCCGGGCAGGCCGGGACCCAGTACTTC
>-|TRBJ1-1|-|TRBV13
CASSLGTAEAVF
TGTGCCAGCAGCTTAGGAACGGCTGAAGCTGTCTTT
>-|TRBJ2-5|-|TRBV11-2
CASSSSRARETQYF
TGTGCCAGCAGCTCATCCCGGGCCAGAGAGACCCAGTACTTC
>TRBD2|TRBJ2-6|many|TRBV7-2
CASSGLAGESGANVLTF
TGTGCCAGCTCCGGGCTAGCGGGAGAGTCTGGGGCCAACGTCCTGACTTTC
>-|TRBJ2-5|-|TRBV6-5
CASSYSAPQETQYF
TGTGCCAGCAGTTACTCGGCCCCACAAGAGACCCAGTACTTC
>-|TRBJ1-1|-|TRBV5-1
CASSLRRPNTEAFF
TGCGCCAGCAGCTTGCGCAGACCAAACACTGAAGCTTTCTTT
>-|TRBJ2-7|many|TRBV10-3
CAISESKGSEQYF
TGTGCCATCAGTGAGTCCAAGGGTTCCGAGCAGTACTTC
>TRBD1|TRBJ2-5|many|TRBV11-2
CASSSGQGRRETQYF
TGTGCCAGCAGCTCAGGACAGGGGAGGCGAGAGACCCAGTACTTC
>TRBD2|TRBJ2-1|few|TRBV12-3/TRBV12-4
CASRSGTSVYNEQFF
TGTGCCAGCAGATCCGGGACTAGCGTCTACAATGAGCAGTTCTTC
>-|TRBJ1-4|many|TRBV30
CAWSAGDNEKLFF
TGTGCCTGGTCAGCAGGGGATAATGAAAAACTGTTTTTT
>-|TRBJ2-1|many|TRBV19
CASSLGQGSYNEQFF
TGCGCCAGCAGCTTGGGGCAGGGAAGTTACAATGAGCAGTTCTTC